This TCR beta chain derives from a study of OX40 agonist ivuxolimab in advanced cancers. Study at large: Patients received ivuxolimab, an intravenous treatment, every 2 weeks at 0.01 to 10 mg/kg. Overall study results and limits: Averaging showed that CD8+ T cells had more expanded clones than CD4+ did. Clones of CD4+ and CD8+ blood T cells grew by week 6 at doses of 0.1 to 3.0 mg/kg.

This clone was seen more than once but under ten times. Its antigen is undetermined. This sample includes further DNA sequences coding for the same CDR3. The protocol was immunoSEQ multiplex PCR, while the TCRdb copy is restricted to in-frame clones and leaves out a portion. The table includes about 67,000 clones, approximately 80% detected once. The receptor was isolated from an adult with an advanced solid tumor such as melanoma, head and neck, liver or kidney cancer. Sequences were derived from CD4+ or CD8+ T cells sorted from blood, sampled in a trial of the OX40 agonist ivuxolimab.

CDR3 protein: CAISESLYGYTF. DNA for the CDR3: TGTGCCATCAGTGAGTCGCTCTATGGCTACACCTTC. The chain is built from TRBV10-3 and TRBJ1-2; D remains ambiguous. Germline-derived CDR1 and CDR2 are ENHRY and SYGVKD. The CDR3 spans 12 residues. Trimming pared 0 bases from V and 4 bases from J, leaving 3 bases between.